This paragraph covers one T cell receptor beta chain sequence. What it binds is unknown. CDR3 size: 13 residues. Scientists isolated CD4+ T cells after a roughly ten-day culture period ended. Half the medium was swapped for IL-2 medium on days 3 and 7. Clones were sequenced by immunoSEQ multiplex PCR, and TCRdb holds only the in-frame ones, with some missing. The sample shows roughly 56,000 clones, about three quarters of them seen only once. This entry comes from a study of vaccination effects on CD4 cells after COVID-19. Study outcomes and limitations: Missing from the study were early post-infection timepoints, and its convalescent patients were few. Clones arising from infection and from vaccination showed marked clonal contraction late after vaccination. Healthy vaccinees' vaccine-induced clones included only 1 of 255 that recognized common cold coronaviruses.

The chain joins TRBV21-1 to TRBJ1-2; the D call TRBD1 from the table was never checked on the DNA. TRBV21-1 is flagged as a pseudogene. This sequence was found in a human donor who received a COVID-19 vaccine. The sample in question was CD4+ T cells from PBMCs cultured without peptide, obtained before COVID-19 vaccination. The CDR3 nucleotides are TGTGCCAGCAGCTACCCTCACAGATATGGCTACACCTTC. It translates to CASSYPHRYGYTF.